This TCR beta chain was sequenced in a study of neurological immune-mediated disorders. Overall study: Within the group of 34 multiple sclerosis patients, about 30 were relapsing-remitting, while 3 were secondary progressive.

Every sequencing run gave over 160 million TCR-beta sequences, taken from 15-18 subjects. MiXCR, run by TCRdb on the 5' RACE reads, gives a single entry per CDR3 protein. The sample consists of roughly 59,000 distinct CDR3 sequences, roughly 4.9% of them appearing once. Between the trimmed V and J ends, which lost 6 bases and 4 bases, there was a span of 21 bases. Looked up from germline, CDR1 is DFQATT and CDR2 is SNEGSKA (reference sequence). This CDR3 comprises 15 residues. This clonotype is deemed medium-sized (0.01 to 0.1%). As yet, its antigen is unknown. Whole-study findings and limits: Among expanded clones, no CDR3 amino acid sequences were shared across subjects, a pattern suggesting private repertoires in all groups.

The chain couples TRBV20-1 to TRBJ1-2; D is undetermined. Sequenced sample: PBMCs. The sequence was collected from a human donor with multiple sclerosis. The donor label of this sample is uncertain. CDR3 nucleotides: TGCAGTGCCCCATCCACCCCCGGCAACCTCTATGGCTACACCTTC. It encodes CSAPSTPGNLYGYTF.